This entry lists 8 T cell receptor beta chains sequenced from one sample in a study of T cell responses to AZD1222 COVID-19 vaccine. TCRdb keeps only in-frame clones here, not all; method: immunoSEQ multiplex PCR. The table lists 120,000 or so clones, around 92% of them singletons. The starting material was peripheral blood, obtained on day 0 of AZD1222 vaccination. These TCRs come from an adult in good health.

V gene TRBV5-5 combines with J gene TRBJ2-1; TRBD2 might be the D (6 bases). CDR1 and CDR2 from the germline V gene are SGHKS and YYEKEE (reference sequence). Trimming left V 3 bases short and J 1 base short, with 11 bases between. The CDR3 totals 15 residues. The DNA for the CDR3 is TGTGCCAGCAGCTGGGTAGGAGGGTCCTACAATGAGCAGTTCTTC. This gives the protein CASSWVGGSYNEQFF.

The gene calls are TRBV14 and TRBJ1-2, with 10 bases lining up with TRBD1. With V trimmed by 0 bases and J by 8 bases, 6 bases remained unmatched. Germline assignment: CDR1 SGHDN and CDR2 FVKESK. This CDR3 has 15 amino acids. This chain's CDR3 is CASSQDRQGALGYTF. The CDR3 nucleotides are TGTGCCAGCAGCCAAGACCGACAGGGGGCTTTGGGCTACACCTTC.

The chain employs TRBV7-9 and TRBJ2-1, with 13 bases that match TRBD2. The CDR3 is made up of 16 amino acids. Germline V gives CDR1 SEHNR, CDR2 FQNEAQ (reference sequence). V shed 5 bases and J 3 bases; nucleotides not matched to a gene: 4. The CDR3 nucleotides read TGTGCCAGCAGCCTCTGGACTAGCGGGGGCTACAATGAGCAGTTCTTC. It is translated as CASSLWTSGGYNEQFF.

This CDR3 reads CASSVTRGSEKLFF. CDR3 nucleotides: TGTGCCAGCAGTGTTACCAGGGGGAGCGAAAAACTGTTTTTT. The rearrangement joins TRBV2 to TRBJ1-4, with 7 bases aligning to TRBD1. With 4 bases clipped from V and 8 bases from J, the junction kept 7 bases outside the gene matches. CDR3 size: 14 residues. Germline V CDR1 and CDR2: SNHLY, FYNNEI. The variable domain in full, with the rest retrieved from reference TRBV2 and TRBJ1-4, is EPEVTQTPSHQVTQMGQEVILRCVPISNHLYFYWYRQILGQKVEFLVSFYNNEISEKSEIFDDQFSVERPDGSNFTLKIRSTKLEDSAMYFCASSVTRGSEKLFFGSGTQLSVL.

This clone showed up just once. The J gene is TRBJ2-2, the V gene TRBV6-5; D is unclear. CDR3 size: 14 residues. The V gene lost 6 bases and the J gene lost 1 base, with 9 bases spanning the gap. CDR1 MNHEY and CDR2 SVGAGI come from the germline V gene. CDR3 in amino acids: CASSYRQNTGELFF. The CDR3 DNA reads TGTGCCAGCAGCTATCGACAGAACACCGGGGAGCTGTTTTTT.

The chain has TRBV6-5 and TRBJ1-1; D uncertain. The germline gives CDR1 MNHEY, CDR2 SVGAGI. V was cut by 5 bases and J by 0 bases, with 4 bases left in between. The CDR3 runs 12 residues. The DNA for the CDR3 is TGTGCCAGCAGTCAGTTGAACACTGAAGCTTTCTTT. Its translation: CASSQLNTEAFF.

A word on this clone: Other DNA variants within this sample encode the same CDR3. The chain joins TRBV9 to TRBJ2-7, with D possibly being TRBD2 (6 bases). The germline CDR1 and CDR2 sequences are SGDLS and YYNGEE. This CDR3 comprises 15 residues. V dropped 0 bases and J dropped 0 bases, with 10 bases sitting between them. The CDR3 spells CASSVDGGSSYEQYF. The CDR3 region has the DNA TGTGCCAGCAGCGTAGATGGGGGGAGCTCCTACGAGCAGTACTTC.

The gene calls are TRBV24-1 and TRBJ1-1; 7 bases are shared with TRBD1. Germline loops: CDR1 KGHDR, CDR2 SFDVKD. The CDR3 runs 13 residues. V was pared by 5 bases and J by 4 bases, with 3 bases of the junction left unmatched. In nucleotides, the CDR3 is TGTGCCACCAGTGGTCAGGGGGGCACTGAAGCTTTCTTT. Translating gives CATSGQGGTEAFF.